The text below deals with one T cell receptor (beta chain). What it binds is not known. This sample is drawn from a study of Ad26.COV2.S vaccination and SARS-CoV-2 variants. In the study overall: The vaccine Ad26.COV2.S was put into the muscle once, or twice with 56 days between. General study findings and limits: Non-spike TCR breadth did not differ much between vaccine and placebo recipients.

Libraries were prepared by immunoSEQ multiplex PCR; TCRdb keeps only in-frame clonotypes and omits some of them. Altogether around 300,000 clones are present, roughly nine tenths being singletons, with the ten largest covering 5.5%. As for treatment: about 20 received Ad26.COV2.S at low or high dose, single or two shots; about 5 received placebo; per-sample allocation not given. Samples analyzed were those drawn on day 63 after the first vaccine or placebo injection. The length of the CDR3 is 14 residues. The germline V gene has CDR1 SGHTA and CDR2 FQGNSA. V was shortened by 5 bases and J by 2 bases, with 10 bases between the two germline ends.

The chain couples TRBV7-2 to TRBJ2-1; D perhaps matches TRBD2 (5 bases). This receptor was identified in a person between 18 and 59 years old who received the Ad26.COV2.S COVID-19 vaccine or a placebo. The sequencing used peripheral blood, collected in a trial of Ad26.COV2.S vaccine versus placebo. This CDR3 reads CASSPAGTYNEQFF. The CDR3 DNA reads as TGTGCCAGCAGCCCGGCCGGGACCTACAATGAGCAGTTCTTC.